The TCR beta chain described here comes from a study of cytomegalovirus exposure and HLA in healthy donors. Study at large: Roughly 180 million T cells yielded 100 million to 130 million unique TCR beta sequences, as an earlier analysis found. Whole-study findings and limits: A prior analysis recorded that most TCR beta V segments were productive about 87% or about 30% of the time. Investigators reported 150 to 200 TCR beta chains as tied to cytomegalovirus.

With 60 Vbeta and 13 Jbeta primers, the PCR was carried out. Sequencing was performed with immunoSEQ multiplex PCR; in TCRdb, only in-frame clones are kept and a portion is missing. The data contain 90,000 to 95,000 clones, roughly 78% of them seen just once; the ten biggest clones take up around 4%. Details on this clone: Its target is not known.

Trimming stripped 4 bases from V and 0 bases from J, with 7 bases between. CDR3 size: 15 residues. The germline gives CDR1 MDHEN, CDR2 SYDVKM. This chain joins TRBV28 and TRBJ1-6; D is undetermined. The sample taken for sequencing was PBMCs. The clonotype comes from a male donor in good health and CMV-seropositive. The CDR3 here is CASSYESSYNSPLHF. CDR3 bases: TGTGCCAGCAGTTATGAGAGCTCCTATAATTCACCCCTCCACTTT.